This T cell receptor (beta chain) was captured in a study of T cells in Graves' hyperthyroidism and ophthalmopathy. This clonotype occurred many times. Amplification of TCR beta CDR3 regions used RNA as the template. RT-PCR in the first round (using the HTBI primer set) targeted the TCR CDR3. TCRdb ran MiXCR on the multiplex PCR reads and lists one entry per CDR3 protein. The table has roughly 170,000 distinct CDR3 sequences, roughly 10% seen once. The ends lost 3 bases at V and 4 bases at J; junction bases unmatched: 11. The CDR3 totals 18 residues. Germline CDR1 reads MDHEN; CDR2 reads SYDVKM. The chain couples TRBV28 to TRBJ2-2, with 10 bases that match TRBD2. The sequenced sample consisted of blood. The TCR was taken from a woman aged 18-29 years with Graves' hyperthyroidism that later progressed to Graves' ophthalmopathy. CDR3 protein: CASSLVDLAGVVTGELFF. As DNA, the CDR3 is TGTGCCAGCAGTTTGGTAGACCTAGCGGGAGTGGTCACCGGGGAGCTGTTTTTT.